Listed below are T cell receptor beta chains from one sample, sequenced in a study of cytomegalovirus exposure and HLA in healthy donors. The repertoire was sequenced with immunoSEQ multiplex PCR; TCRdb's copy has only in-frame clones and lacks some. The sample has around 70,000 clones, and its top ten clones hold roughly 4.7%. Material: PBMCs. Every receptor here comes from a woman in her thirties or forties in good health and CMV-seropositive. The CDR3 runs from the conserved cysteine through the conserved F or W. The D gene is left open where the match is weak.

j_gene: TRBJ2-7; d_gene: TRBD1; v_gene: TRBV19; len: 17; CDR3nt: TGTGCCAGTAGTCCTTCCTCCCGACAGGGGGCGTCCTACGAGCAGTACTTC; CDR3aa: CASSPSSRQGASYEQYF
j_gene: TRBJ2-7; d_gene: .; v_gene: TRBV4-2; len: 19; CDR3nt: TGTGCCAGCAGCCAAGATCTGAGTGCGGGGAGGACCGCTTCCTACGAGCAGTACTTC; CDR3aa: CASSQDLSAGRTASYEQYF
j_gene: TRBJ2-1; d_gene: TRBD2; v_gene: TRBV19; len: 16; CDR3nt: TGTGCCAGTAGTATGATTCTAGCGGGGGGGCACAATGAGCAGTTCTTC; CDR3aa: CASSMILAGGHNEQFF
j_gene: TRBJ2-7; d_gene: .; v_gene: TRBV6-1; len: 13; CDR3nt: TGTGCGGCAAAATCAGGGGAAGCTAGCGAGCAGTACTTC; CDR3aa: CAAKSGEASEQYF
j_gene: TRBJ1-6; d_gene: .; v_gene: TRBV18; len: 14; CDR3nt: TGTGCCAGCTCACCAGAGGGAAGGGATTCACCCCTCCACTTT; CDR3aa: CASSPEGRDSPLHF
j_gene: TRBJ1-3; d_gene: TRBD1; v_gene: TRBV6-1; len: 13; CDR3nt: TGTGCCAGCGGACAGGGGGGTGGAAACACCATATATTTT; CDR3aa: CASGQGGGNTIYF
j_gene: TRBJ2-7; d_gene: TRBD2; v_gene: TRBV19; len: 20; CDR3nt: TGTGCCAGTAGTATAGATTCCAGAGGGGGACTAGCGGGAATGCGCTACGAGCAGTACTTC; CDR3aa: CASSIDSRGGLAGMRYEQYF
j_gene: TRBJ2-7; d_gene: .; v_gene: TRBV6-1; len: 12; CDR3nt: TGTGCCACTTCTAAAATTCCCTACGAGCAGTACTTC; CDR3aa: CATSKIPYEQYF
j_gene: TRBJ2-5; d_gene: TRBD1; v_gene: TRBV15; len: 15; CDR3nt: TGTGCCACCAGCAGAGTCGGGACAGCCCAAGAGACCCAGTACTTC; CDR3aa: CATSRVGTAQETQYF
j_gene: TRBJ2-2; d_gene: .; v_gene: TRBV7-6; len: 14; CDR3nt: TGTGCCAGCAGCTTATACGGGAACACCGGGGAGCTGTTTTTT; CDR3aa: CASSLYGNTGELFF
j_gene: TRBJ2-5; d_gene: .; v_gene: TRBV27; len: 14; CDR3nt: TGTGCCAGCAGTCCAGGCGGGGCCTTGGAGACCCAGTACTTC; CDR3aa: CASSPGGALETQYF
j_gene: TRBJ1-1; d_gene: .; v_gene: TRBV10-3; len: 15; CDR3nt: TGTGCCATCAGTGAGTCGGGTCAGGGGTCCACTGAAGCTTTCTTT; CDR3aa: CAISESGQGSTEAFF
j_gene: TRBJ1-5; d_gene: .; v_gene: TRBV7-3; len: 14; CDR3nt: TGTGCCAGCAGCTTAATACAGAGCAATCAGCCCCAGCATTTT; CDR3aa: CASSLIQSNQPQHF
j_gene: TRBJ1-2; d_gene: .; v_gene: TRBV7-3; len: 13; CDR3nt: TGTGCCAGCAGTCTAGACCGGGACTATGGCTACACCTTC; CDR3aa: CASSLDRDYGYTF
j_gene: TRBJ2-1; d_gene: .; v_gene: TRBV6-5; len: 11; CDR3nt: TGTGCTACGAGCTCCTACAATGAGCAGTTCTTC; CDR3aa: CATSSYNEQFF
j_gene: TRBJ2-1; d_gene: TRBD2; v_gene: TRBV7-9; len: 18; CDR3nt: TGTGCCAGCAGCTTTGAGGGGCTAGCGGCTATCTCCTACAATGAGCAGTTCTTC; CDR3aa: CASSFEGLAAISYNEQFF
j_gene: TRBJ1-5; d_gene: .; v_gene: TRBV9; len: 12; CDR3nt: TGTGCCAGCAGCCTCGGCAATCAGCCCCAGCATTTT; CDR3aa: CASSLGNQPQHF
j_gene: TRBJ2-7; d_gene: .; v_gene: TRBV27; len: 14; CDR3nt: TGTGCCAGCAGCAAGACAGTTTTTCCCTACGAGCAGTACTTC; CDR3aa: CASSKTVFPYEQYF
j_gene: TRBJ2-1; d_gene: .; v_gene: TRBV15; len: 14; CDR3nt: TGTGCCACCAGCAGATCTATGATCCGGGATGAGCAGTTCTTC; CDR3aa: CATSRSMIRDEQFF
j_gene: TRBJ1-2; d_gene: .; v_gene: TRBV6-1; len: 14; CDR3nt: TGTGCCAGCAGTGAATCGGGGGCTAACTATGGCTACACCTTC; CDR3aa: CASSESGANYGYTF
j_gene: TRBJ1-2; d_gene: .; v_gene: TRBV5-6; len: 15; CDR3nt: TGTGCCAGCAGCTTGTCGTATGCGGCAAACTATGGCTACACCTTC; CDR3aa: CASSLSYAANYGYTF
j_gene: TRBJ2-6; d_gene: TRBD2; v_gene: TRBV7-2; len: 16; CDR3nt: TGTGCCAGCAGCGGCGGGAGAGTAGCTGGGGCCAACGTCCTGACTTTC; CDR3aa: CASSGGRVAGANVLTF
j_gene: TRBJ2-3; d_gene: TRBD2; v_gene: TRBV11-1; len: 15; CDR3nt: TGTGCCAGCAAGCGGGGGGGCCTAAATGCAGATACGCAGTATTTT; CDR3aa: CASKRGGLNADTQYF
j_gene: TRBJ1-3; d_gene: .; v_gene: TRBV19; len: 13; CDR3nt: TGTGCCACGGTGGCGGACTCTGGAAACACCATATATTTT; CDR3aa: CATVADSGNTIYF
j_gene: TRBJ2-7; d_gene: .; v_gene: TRBV7-2; len: 16; CDR3nt: TGTGCCAGCAGCTTAGCGGGTAGCAGTTCTCCCTACGAGCAGTACTTC; CDR3aa: CASSLAGSSSPYEQYF
j_gene: TRBJ2-7; d_gene: .; v_gene: TRBV7-9; len: 16; CDR3nt: TGTGCCAGCAGCCCTTCCCAGGGGTATGCGGTCCACGAGCAGTACTTC; CDR3aa: CASSPSQGYAVHEQYF
j_gene: TRBJ2-7; d_gene: .; v_gene: TRBV19; len: 15; CDR3nt: TGTGCCAGTAGTATCCGCCGGGGGGCAGACTACGAGCAGTACTTC; CDR3aa: CASSIRRGADYEQYF
j_gene: TRBJ2-7; d_gene: .; v_gene: TRBV20-1; len: 11; CDR3nt: TGCAGCCAGGGCAGGGCCTACGAGCAGTACTTC; CDR3aa: CSQGRAYEQYF
j_gene: TRBJ2-5; d_gene: TRBD1; v_gene: TRBV7-8; len: 16; CDR3nt: TGTGCCAGCAGCTTCGCCCGGACAGGGGGCCGAGAGACCCAGTACTTC; CDR3aa: CASSFARTGGRETQYF
j_gene: TRBJ2-3; d_gene: TRBD1; v_gene: TRBV19; len: 15; CDR3nt: TGTGCCAGTAGTACTTGGACAGGGGGGGAAGATACGCAGTATTTT; CDR3aa: CASSTWTGGEDTQYF
j_gene: TRBJ2-2; d_gene: TRBD2; v_gene: TRBV11-2; len: 18; CDR3nt: TGTGCCAGCAGCCACTTAAAGGGCACTAGCGGGAGTCCCGGGGAGCTGTTTTTT; CDR3aa: CASSHLKGTSGSPGELFF
j_gene: TRBJ2-5; d_gene: .; v_gene: TRBV5-1; len: 13; CDR3nt: TGCGCCAGCAGCTTACTAGCAGGGGAGACCCAGTACTTC; CDR3aa: CASSLLAGETQYF
j_gene: TRBJ2-5; d_gene: .; v_gene: TRBV10-3; len: 14; CDR3nt: TGTGCCATCAGCACTTTAGCCCTCGGGGAGACCCAGTACTTC; CDR3aa: CAISTLALGETQYF
j_gene: TRBJ2-1; d_gene: TRBD2; v_gene: TRBV6-7; len: 11; CDR3nt: TGTGCCAGGCTAGCGGACAATGAGCAGTTCTTC; CDR3aa: CARLADNEQFF
j_gene: TRBJ2-4; d_gene: TRBD2; v_gene: TRBV4-1; len: 19; CDR3nt: TGCGCCAGCAGCCAAGGGCTAGCGGGAGGCCAAAGATTGCACACAGATCAGTACTTC; CDR3aa: CASSQGLAGGQRLHTDQYF
j_gene: TRBJ1-1; d_gene: TRBD1; v_gene: TRBV27; len: 14; CDR3nt: TGTGCCAGCAGCTGGACAGGGCTGAACACTGAAGCTTTCTTT; CDR3aa: CASSWTGLNTEAFF
j_gene: TRBJ2-3; d_gene: TRBD2; v_gene: TRBV10-1; len: 15; CDR3nt: TGCGCCAGCAGCTCGGGACTAGGAGTAACAGATACGCAGTATTTT; CDR3aa: CASSSGLGVTDTQYF
j_gene: TRBJ2-7; d_gene: .; v_gene: TRBV27; len: 14; CDR3nt: TGTGCCAGCAACCTCGGGGGGCCCCCCTACGAGCAGTACTTC; CDR3aa: CASNLGGPPYEQYF
j_gene: TRBJ2-7; d_gene: TRBD2; v_gene: TRBV6-5; len: 13; CDR3nt: TGTGCCAGCACCCGGGGGGTAGGAAACGAGCAGTACTTC; CDR3aa: CASTRGVGNEQYF
j_gene: TRBJ1-3; d_gene: .; v_gene: TRBV19; len: 13; CDR3nt: TGTGCCAGTAGTATATCAGGAGGAGGCACCATATATTTT; CDR3aa: CASSISGGGTIYF
j_gene: TRBJ1-2; d_gene: TRBD1; v_gene: TRBV18; len: 15; CDR3nt: TGTGCCAGCTCACCACGGGGACAGGGCGACTATGGCTACACCTTC; CDR3aa: CASSPRGQGDYGYTF
j_gene: TRBJ1-5; d_gene: .; v_gene: TRBV27; len: 13; CDR3nt: TGTGCCAGCGCTAGAAATGGCAATCAGCCCCAGCATTTT; CDR3aa: CASARNGNQPQHF
j_gene: TRBJ2-7; d_gene: TRBD2; v_gene: TRBV4-1; len: 16; CDR3nt: TGCGCCAGCAGCCGACCGGCTAGCGGGAATCTGTACGAGCAGTACTTC; CDR3aa: CASSRPASGNLYEQYF
j_gene: TRBJ2-5; d_gene: TRBD2; v_gene: TRBV9; len: 18; CDR3nt: TGTGCCAGCAGCGAGGAAAGAGAGCGGGGGCAAATGGGAGAGACCCAGTACTTC; CDR3aa: CASSEERERGQMGETQYF
j_gene: TRBJ2-5; d_gene: .; v_gene: TRBV19; len: 15; CDR3nt: TGTGCCAGTAGTATAGATCGGGACTACCAAGAGACCCAGTACTTC; CDR3aa: CASSIDRDYQETQYF
j_gene: TRBJ2-7; d_gene: TRBD1; v_gene: TRBV7-9; len: 13; CDR3nt: TGTGCCAGCAGGGGACAGGGTCGATACGAGCAGTACTTC; CDR3aa: CASRGQGRYEQYF
j_gene: TRBJ1-5; d_gene: TRBD1; v_gene: TRBV27; len: 18; CDR3nt: TGTGCCAGCAGTTTAACAGGGGTAAACTTATATAGCAATCAGCCCCAGCATTTT; CDR3aa: CASSLTGVNLYSNQPQHF
j_gene: TRBJ2-3; d_gene: .; v_gene: TRBV4-1; len: 15; CDR3nt: TGCGCCAGCAGCCGACAGACAGGTCCGACAGATACGCAGTATTTT; CDR3aa: CASSRQTGPTDTQYF